The following is a T cell receptor beta chain sequence with its context. CDR3 length equals 14 residues. Germline V gene sequence: CDR1 GTSNPN, CDR2 SVGIG (reference sequence). Trimming shortened V by 5 bases and J by 7 bases, and 19 bases separated the two germline ends. Clones were sequenced by immunoSEQ multiplex PCR, and TCRdb holds only the in-frame ones, with some missing. The table records tens of thousands of clones, about 87% of them present only once. The data are from a study of control samples from healthy donors and cancer patients. The sample was blood. This chain uses TRBV30 with TRBJ2-3, with a possible D match to TRBD2 (7 bases). The TCR sequence derives from a man in his fifties or sixties in good health. This CDR3 is CAWERSGTKNTQYF. As DNA, the CDR3 is TGTGCCTGGGAAAGAAGCGGGACAAAGAATACGCAGTATTTT.